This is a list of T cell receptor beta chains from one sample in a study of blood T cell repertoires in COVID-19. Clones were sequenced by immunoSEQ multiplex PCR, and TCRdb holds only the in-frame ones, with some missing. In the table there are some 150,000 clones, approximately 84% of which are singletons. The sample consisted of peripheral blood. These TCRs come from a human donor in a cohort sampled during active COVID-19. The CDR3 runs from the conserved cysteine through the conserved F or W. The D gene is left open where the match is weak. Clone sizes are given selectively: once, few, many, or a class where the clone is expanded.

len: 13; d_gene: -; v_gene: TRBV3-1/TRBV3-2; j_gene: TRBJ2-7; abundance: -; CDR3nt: TGTGCCAGCAGCCAAGTTCAGGGGGGCGAGCAGTACTTC; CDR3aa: CASSQVQGGEQYF
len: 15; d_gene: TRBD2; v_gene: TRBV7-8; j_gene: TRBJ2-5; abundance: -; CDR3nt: TGTGCCAGCAGCTCAGTGGGACTAGCGGCAGAGACCCAGTACTTC; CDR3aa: CASSSVGLAAETQYF
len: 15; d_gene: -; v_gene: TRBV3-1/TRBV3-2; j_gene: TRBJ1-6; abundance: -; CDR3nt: TGTGCCAGCAGCCCAAGACAGGTGTATAATTCACCCCTCCACTTT; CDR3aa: CASSPRQVYNSPLHF
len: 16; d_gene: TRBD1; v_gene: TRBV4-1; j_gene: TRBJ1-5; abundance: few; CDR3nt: TGCGCCAGCAGCCAAGAGTCCAAACAGGGGATTGTTCCCCAGCATTTT; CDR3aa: CASSQESKQGIVPQHF
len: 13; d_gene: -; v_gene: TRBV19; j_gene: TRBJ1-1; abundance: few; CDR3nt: TGTGCCAGTAGTCCCTCGGGGAACACTGAAGCTTTCTTT; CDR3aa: CASSPSGNTEAFF
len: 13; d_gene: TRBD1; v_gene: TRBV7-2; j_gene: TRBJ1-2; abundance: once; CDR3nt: TGTGCCAGCAGCTTGGTGACAGGGGACGGCTACACCTTC; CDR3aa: CASSLVTGDGYTF
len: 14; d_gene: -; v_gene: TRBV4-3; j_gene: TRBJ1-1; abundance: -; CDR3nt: TGCGCCAGCAGCCAAGTGGGGGGTTCCACTGAAGCTTTCTTT; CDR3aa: CASSQVGGSTEAFF
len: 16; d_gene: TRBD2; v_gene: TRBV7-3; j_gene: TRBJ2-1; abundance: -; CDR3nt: TGTGCCAGCAGCTCCCAACCGCTAGCGGGGGGGAGTGAGCAGTTCTTC; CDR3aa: CASSSQPLAGGSEQFF
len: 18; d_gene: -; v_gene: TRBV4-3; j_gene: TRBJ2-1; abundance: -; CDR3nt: TGCGCCAGCAGCCAAAACCCCCCGCGGGGAGGGGGCTACAATGAGCAGTTCTTC; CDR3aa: CASSQNPPRGGGYNEQFF
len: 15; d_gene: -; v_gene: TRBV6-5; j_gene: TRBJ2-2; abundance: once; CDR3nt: TGTGCCAGCAGGAGGCCTACAGGGAACACCGGGGAGCTGTTTTTT; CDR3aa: CASRRPTGNTGELFF
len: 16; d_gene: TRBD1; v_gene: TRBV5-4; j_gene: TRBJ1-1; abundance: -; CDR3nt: TGTGCCAGCAGCTTTGCCGGGACAGCCATGAACACTGAAGCTTTCTTT; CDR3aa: CASSFAGTAMNTEAFF
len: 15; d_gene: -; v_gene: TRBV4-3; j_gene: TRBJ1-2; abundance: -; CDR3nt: TGCGCCAGCAGCCAAAAAAAGGAGGGCTCCGGTGGCTACACCTTC; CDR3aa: CASSQKKEGSGGYTF
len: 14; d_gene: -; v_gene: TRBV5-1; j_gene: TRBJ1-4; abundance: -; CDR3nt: TGCGCCAGCAGCCTTAGCAAGGTTGGGGAAAAACTGTTTTTT; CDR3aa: CASSLSKVGEKLFF
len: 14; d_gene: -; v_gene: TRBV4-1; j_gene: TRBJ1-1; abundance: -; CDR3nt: TGCGCCAGCAGCCAAGAGAGCAGGGACACTGAAGCTTTCTTT; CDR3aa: CASSQESRDTEAFF
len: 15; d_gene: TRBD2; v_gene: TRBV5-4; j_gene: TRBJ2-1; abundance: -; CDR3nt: TGTGCCAGCAGCTTTGGCCTAGCGGGGGGAGAAGAGCAGTTCTTC; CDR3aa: CASSFGLAGGEEQFF
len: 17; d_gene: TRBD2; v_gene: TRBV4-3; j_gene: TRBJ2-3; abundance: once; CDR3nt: TGCGCCAGCAGCCAAGCTAGCGGGGCCTCTAGCACAGATACGCAGTATTTT; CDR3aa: CASSQASGASSTDTQYF
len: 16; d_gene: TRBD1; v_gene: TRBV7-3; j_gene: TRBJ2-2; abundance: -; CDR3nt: TGTGCCAGCAGCCGAGGACAGGGGGCAAACACCGGGGAGCTGTTTTTT; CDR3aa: CASSRGQGANTGELFF
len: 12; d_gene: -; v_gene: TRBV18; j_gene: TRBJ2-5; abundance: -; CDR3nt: TGTGCCAGCTCACCGGCTCAAGAGACCCAGTACTTC; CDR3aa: CASSPAQETQYF
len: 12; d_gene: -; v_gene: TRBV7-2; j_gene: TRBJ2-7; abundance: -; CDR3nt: TGTGCCAGCAGCTTAAGAGGGGGCGAGCAGTACTTC; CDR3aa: CASSLRGGEQYF
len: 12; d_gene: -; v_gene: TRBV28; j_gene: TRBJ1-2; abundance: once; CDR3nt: TGTGCCAGCAGTTTACGGATCACAGCCGACACCTTC; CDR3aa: CASSLRITADTF
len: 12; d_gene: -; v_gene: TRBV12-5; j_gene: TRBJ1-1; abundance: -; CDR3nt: TGTGCTAGTGGTCCATCTACAGTGGGCGCTTTCTTT; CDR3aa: CASGPSTVGAFF
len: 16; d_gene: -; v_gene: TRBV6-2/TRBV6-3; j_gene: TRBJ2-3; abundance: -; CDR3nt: TGTGCCAGCAGTTACCGCGCCGGCGGGACGAGAGATACGCAGTATTTT; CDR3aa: CASSYRAGGTRDTQYF
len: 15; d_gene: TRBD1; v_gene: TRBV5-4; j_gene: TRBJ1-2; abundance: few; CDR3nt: TGTGCCAGCAGCTTGGACAGGGGGCACCTCTATGGCTACACCTTC; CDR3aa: CASSLDRGHLYGYTF
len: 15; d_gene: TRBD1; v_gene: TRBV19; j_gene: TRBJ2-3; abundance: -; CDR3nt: TGTGCCAGTAGTATTGGGACAGGAGGGGCAGATACGCAGTATTTT; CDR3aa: CASSIGTGGADTQYF
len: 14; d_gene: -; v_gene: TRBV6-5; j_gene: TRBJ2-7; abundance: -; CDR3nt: TGTGCCAGCAGAGGGACTTTCCGCTCCTACGAGCAGTACTTC; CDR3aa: CASRGTFRSYEQYF
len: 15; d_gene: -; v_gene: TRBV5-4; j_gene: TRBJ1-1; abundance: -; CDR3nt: TGTGCCAGCAGCTTGGCCGGGATGGCGAACACTGAAGCTTTCTTT; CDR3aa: CASSLAGMANTEAFF